The 2 T cell receptor beta chains given below trace back to one sample, sequenced in a study of CD8 T cells in ankylosing spondylitis. Findings and caveats of the study: Typical of ankylosing spondylitis blood, it appeared, was a TCR beta motif of under 10 highly homologous variants.

What these receptors recognize is not known. TCRdb re-called the 5' RACE reads with MiXCR, one entry per CDR3 protein. The table has 750,000 to 850,000 distinct CDR3 sequences, around 11% seen once; the top ten hold approximately 0.5%. Sequencing used blood, either unsorted or a sorted T cell fraction (not recorded which). These receptors originate from a male donor with ankylosing spondylitis.

In regard to this clonotype: A junction end diverges from the germline sequence, so it may reflect a read error. This rearrangement joins TRBV6-5 to TRBJ1-3; 7 nucleotides align to TRBD1. Per the germline V gene, CDR1 is MNHEY and CDR2 is SVGAGI. CDR3 length equals 14 residues. The CDR3, as DNA: TGTGCCAGCAGTTACTCGATTTCCGCCGGGACAGAAAATTTT. Protein product: CASSYSISAGTENF.

This clonotype was seen at least ten times. The chain has TRBV5-1 and TRBJ2-1, with 8 bases lining up with TRBD2. CDR3 length: 16 residues. The V segment lost 3 bases and the J segment 5 bases; nucleotides outside the gene matches: 10. Per germline, CDR1 SGHRS and CDR2 YFSETQ. The chain's CDR3 is CASSSSPLADNNEQFF. For the CDR3, the DNA is TGCGCCAGCAGCTCCTCACCACTAGCGGACAACAATGAGCAGTTCTTC.